Below are 6 T cell receptor beta chains sequenced from a single sample in a study of shared clonotypes between healthy human individuals. Measured with immunoSEQ multiplex PCR; TCRdb has only the in-frame clones, and not every one. The repertoire consists of roughly 1,500,000 clones, with around 98% occurring once and the leading ten covering approximately 0.44%. Sample: naive CD4+ T cells sorted from blood. The subset is: CD45RA+ positively selected. The receptor set was obtained from a young man in good health.

The V and J genes are TRBV5-1 and TRBJ2-2; TRBD1 matches 8 bases. Germline V gene lookup returns CDR1 SGHRS and CDR2 YFSETQ. V dropped 0 bases and J dropped 4; count of bases not matched to a gene: 5. The CDR3 contains 16 residues. CDR3 nucleotides: TGCGCCAGCAGCTTGGCCCAGGGGGCCGGCACCGGGGAGCTGTTTTTT. Translating gives CASSLAQGAGTGELFF.

The chain joins TRBV4-1 to TRBJ1-4; D gene unclear. The V gene's germline CDR1 is MGHRA and CDR2 YSYEKL. The CDR3 extends over 13 amino acids. V gave up 1 base and J gave up 8 bases, with 8 bases separating them. The CDR3 DNA is TGCGCCAGCAGCCAAGTTCTGGGGGAAAAACTGTTTTTT. It translates to CASSQVLGEKLFF.

The chain has TRBV5-8 and TRBJ1-4, with D tentatively TRBD1 (6 bases). The V end lost 1 base, the J end lost 0 bases, and 10 bases lay between the germline ends. From germline, CDR1 is SGHTS and CDR2 YDEGEE. The CDR3 extends over 16 amino acids. The DNA of the CDR3 is TGTGCCAGCAGCTTGATGGGGGCGGCAACTAATGAAAAACTGTTTTTT. This codes for CASSLMGAATNEKLFF.

The chain combines TRBV6-1 with TRBJ2-1, with D tentatively TRBD1 (6 bases). Germline CDR1 and CDR2: MNHNS and SASEGT. The CDR3 loop spans 14 amino acids. V lost 8 bases, J lost 3 bases, and 14 bases lay in between. In nucleotides, the CDR3 is TGTGCCAGCCGCCGGGACAACTTCTACAATGAGCAGTTCTTC. It codes for CASRRDNFYNEQFF.

The rearrangement links TRBV29-1 to TRBJ1-2, with D tentatively TRBD1 (6 bases). The CDR3 is 15 amino acids. V lost 1 base to trimming and J lost 4 bases, with 16 bases between them. CDR1 and CDR2 (germline): SQVTM, ANQGSEA. The CDR3 is CSVEVGGQPGYGYTF. The CDR3 DNA reads TGCAGCGTTGAAGTGGGGGGCCAGCCGGGCTATGGCTACACCTTC.

The V call is TRBV28, the J call TRBJ2-1; D uncertain. V shed 4 bases and J shed 7 bases, with 5 bases lying between them. Germline V gives CDR1 MDHEN, CDR2 SYDVKM. The CDR3 contains 11 residues. In DNA, the CDR3 is TGTGCCAGCAGTTCCAAAAATGAGCAGTTCTTC. Encoded protein: CASSSKNEQFF.